A selection of T cell receptor beta chains follows, all from one sample in a study of cytomegalovirus exposure and HLA in healthy donors. The data were produced by immunoSEQ multiplex PCR, yet TCRdb's version contains in-frame clones alone and is incomplete. The sample lists fewer than 150,000 clones, around 77% occurring once. The sequenced material came from PBMCs. These receptor sequences come from a woman in her forties or fifties in good health and CMV-seronegative. Both conserved end residues are part of each CDR3. A D gene is named only where the DNA matches it firmly. Not every row has a clone size; where given, it reads once, few, many or a size class.

clone_size: -; v_call: TRBV9; j_call: TRBJ2-1; cdr3_length: 14; d_call: TRBD2; cdr3_nt: TGTGCCAGCAGCGCCGGGACTAGCGGGGGGAAGCAGTTCTTC; cdr3_aa: CASSAGTSGGKQFF
clone_size: -; v_call: TRBV9; j_call: TRBJ2-7; cdr3_length: 15; d_call: -; cdr3_nt: TGTGCCAGCAGCGTAGATCCGGGGGTCTCCTACGAGCAGTACTTC; cdr3_aa: CASSVDPGVSYEQYF
clone_size: -; v_call: TRBV6-5; j_call: TRBJ1-1; cdr3_length: 15; d_call: -; cdr3_nt: TGTGCCAGCAGTTACGGAATTACGGGGGACACTGAAGCTTTCTTT; cdr3_aa: CASSYGITGDTEAFF
clone_size: -; v_call: TRBV7-9; j_call: TRBJ2-5; cdr3_length: 15; d_call: -; cdr3_nt: TGTGCCAGCAGCCCTCGGACACCCAGGCAAGAGACCCAGTACTTC; cdr3_aa: CASSPRTPRQETQYF
clone_size: -; v_call: TRBV4-1; j_call: TRBJ1-2; cdr3_length: 13; d_call: -; cdr3_nt: TGCGCCAGCAGCCAAGAGCAGTTCTATGGCTACACCTTC; cdr3_aa: CASSQEQFYGYTF
clone_size: -; v_call: TRBV14; j_call: TRBJ2-6; cdr3_length: 18; d_call: -; cdr3_nt: TGTGCCAGCAGCCAAGAAGTTTATAGGGGGTATGGGGCCAACGTCCTGACTTTC; cdr3_aa: CASSQEVYRGYGANVLTF
clone_size: -; v_call: TRBV4-2; j_call: TRBJ1-6; cdr3_length: 15; d_call: -; cdr3_nt: TGTGCCAGCAGCCAAGACGCGGCAGGGCTTTCACCCCTCCACTTT; cdr3_aa: CASSQDAAGLSPLHF
clone_size: -; v_call: TRBV15; j_call: TRBJ2-7; cdr3_length: 13; d_call: TRBD1; cdr3_nt: TGTGCCACCAGCAGGGGACAGGTCTACGAGCAGTACTTC; cdr3_aa: CATSRGQVYEQYF
clone_size: -; v_call: TRBV5-1; j_call: TRBJ2-7; cdr3_length: 14; d_call: -; cdr3_nt: TGCGCCAGCAGCTTGGGGGCCCGGCGGGACGAGCAGTACTTC; cdr3_aa: CASSLGARRDEQYF
clone_size: -; v_call: TRBV4-1; j_call: TRBJ1-1; cdr3_length: 18; d_call: -; cdr3_nt: TGCGCCAGCAGCCCTCTAACACAGGGTTCCATGTTGGACACTGAAGCTTTCTTT; cdr3_aa: CASSPLTQGSMLDTEAFF
clone_size: -; v_call: TRBV5-1; j_call: TRBJ1-1; cdr3_length: 14; d_call: -; cdr3_nt: TGCGCCAGCAGCTTGGATATTAGCGGGACTGAAGCTTTCTTT; cdr3_aa: CASSLDISGTEAFF
clone_size: -; v_call: TRBV5-1; j_call: TRBJ2-1; cdr3_length: 14; d_call: TRBD2; cdr3_nt: TGCGCCAGCATTCTGACTAGCGGGGGCCATGAGCAGTTCTTC; cdr3_aa: CASILTSGGHEQFF
clone_size: -; v_call: TRBV2; j_call: TRBJ1-5; cdr3_length: 12; d_call: -; cdr3_nt: TGTGCCAGCAGTGCACAGCCGATGCCCCAGCATTTT; cdr3_aa: CASSAQPMPQHF
clone_size: -; v_call: TRBV6-1; j_call: TRBJ2-5; cdr3_length: 15; d_call: TRBD2; cdr3_nt: TGTGCCAGCAGTCTACTAGCGGGGGTCGGTGGGACCCAGTACTTC; cdr3_aa: CASSLLAGVGGTQYF
clone_size: -; v_call: TRBV7-9; j_call: TRBJ2-3; cdr3_length: 14; d_call: TRBD1; cdr3_nt: TGTGCCAGCAGCCTTACAGGGGGCACAGATACGCAGTATTTT; cdr3_aa: CASSLTGGTDTQYF
clone_size: few; v_call: TRBV7-9; j_call: TRBJ2-2; cdr3_length: 12; d_call: -; cdr3_nt: TGTGCCAGCAGCTATGAGACCGGGGAGCTGTTTTTT; cdr3_aa: CASSYETGELFF
clone_size: -; v_call: TRBV5-1; j_call: TRBJ2-7; cdr3_length: 14; d_call: -; cdr3_nt: TGCGCCAGCAGCTTCGGGGGGCCCTCCTACGAGCAGTACTTC; cdr3_aa: CASSFGGPSYEQYF
clone_size: -; v_call: TRBV5-6; j_call: TRBJ2-7; cdr3_length: 17; d_call: TRBD1; cdr3_nt: TGTGCCAGCAGCTTGGACAGGGGGCCAATCCCCACCTACGAGCAGTACTTC; cdr3_aa: CASSLDRGPIPTYEQYF
clone_size: -; v_call: TRBV19; j_call: TRBJ1-5; cdr3_length: 14; d_call: TRBD1; cdr3_nt: TGTGCCAGTAGATTGGGACAGCCCGATCAGCCCCAGCATTTT; cdr3_aa: CASRLGQPDQPQHF
clone_size: -; v_call: TRBV5-8; j_call: TRBJ1-2; cdr3_length: 17; d_call: TRBD1; cdr3_nt: TGTGCCAGCGGCCGGCAGGGGGGCTACGGTCCGGCGAATGGCTACACCTTC; cdr3_aa: CASGRQGGYGPANGYTF
clone_size: few; v_call: TRBV4-2; j_call: TRBJ2-5; cdr3_length: 14; d_call: -; cdr3_nt: TGTGCCAGCAGCCAAGATTGGCAACAAGAGACCCAGTACTTC; cdr3_aa: CASSQDWQQETQYF
clone_size: -; v_call: TRBV27; j_call: TRBJ2-1; cdr3_length: 16; d_call: TRBD2; cdr3_nt: TGTGCCAGCAGTCCGCGTCAGGCGGGGGGGCCCGATGAGCAGTTCTTC; cdr3_aa: CASSPRQAGGPDEQFF
clone_size: -; v_call: TRBV29-1; j_call: TRBJ2-7; cdr3_length: 12; d_call: -; cdr3_nt: TGCAGCGGGGGAGACTACTCCTACGAGCAGTACTTC; cdr3_aa: CSGGDYSYEQYF
clone_size: -; v_call: TRBV27; j_call: TRBJ1-4; cdr3_length: 12; d_call: -; cdr3_nt: TGTGCCAGCAGTTGGCGGGGTGGAAAACTGTTTTTT; cdr3_aa: CASSWRGGKLFF
clone_size: -; v_call: TRBV4-2; j_call: TRBJ2-6; cdr3_length: 16; d_call: TRBD2; cdr3_nt: TGTGCCAGCAGCCCTAGCCCGGGGGGTGGGGCCAACGTCCTGACTTTC; cdr3_aa: CASSPSPGGGANVLTF
clone_size: -; v_call: TRBV7-8; j_call: TRBJ2-7; cdr3_length: 17; d_call: -; cdr3_nt: TGTGCCAGCAGCTTACCGCGCATGGCGGAGAGCTCCTACGAGCAGTACTTC; cdr3_aa: CASSLPRMAESSYEQYF
clone_size: -; v_call: TRBV28; j_call: TRBJ2-3; cdr3_length: 14; d_call: TRBD1; cdr3_nt: TGTGCCAGCAGCCGGACAGGGGGCATAGATACGCAGTATTTT; cdr3_aa: CASSRTGGIDTQYF
clone_size: -; v_call: TRBV25-1; j_call: TRBJ2-1; cdr3_length: 16; d_call: -; cdr3_nt: TGTGCCAGCATGATTGCCGGCAGTCAGGTGGGTAATGAGCAGTTCTTC; cdr3_aa: CASMIAGSQVGNEQFF
clone_size: few; v_call: TRBV5-1; j_call: TRBJ2-7; cdr3_length: 14; d_call: -; cdr3_nt: TGCGCCAGCAGCTTGGCCGGGACAACCTACGAGCAGTACTTC; cdr3_aa: CASSLAGTTYEQYF
clone_size: -; v_call: TRBV5-4; j_call: TRBJ2-4; cdr3_length: 17; d_call: TRBD2; cdr3_nt: TGTGCCAGCAGCTCGGGGGGGCGGGGGAAAGCCAAAAACATTCAGTACTTC; cdr3_aa: CASSSGGRGKAKNIQYF
clone_size: -; v_call: TRBV28; j_call: TRBJ1-4; cdr3_length: 15; d_call: -; cdr3_nt: TGTGCCAGCAGTCTTACAGGGCAACGGAATGAAAAACTGTTTTTT; cdr3_aa: CASSLTGQRNEKLFF
clone_size: -; v_call: TRBV6-1; j_call: TRBJ1-5; cdr3_length: 16; d_call: -; cdr3_nt: TGTGCCAGCAGTGAAGGGGTCAGGGCCGGAATTCAGCCCCAGCATTTT; cdr3_aa: CASSEGVRAGIQPQHF
clone_size: -; v_call: TRBV6-5; j_call: TRBJ2-3; cdr3_length: 15; d_call: -; cdr3_nt: TGTGCCAGCAGCGCAAACGGGATCGACACAGATACGCAGTATTTT; cdr3_aa: CASSANGIDTDTQYF
clone_size: -; v_call: TRBV27; j_call: TRBJ1-1; cdr3_length: 16; d_call: -; cdr3_nt: TGTGCCAGCAGTACTTATCCCGACAGGATTAACACTGAAGCTTTCTTT; cdr3_aa: CASSTYPDRINTEAFF
clone_size: -; v_call: TRBV27; j_call: TRBJ1-4; cdr3_length: 11; d_call: -; cdr3_nt: TGTGCCAGCACCCCGGTCGAAAAACTGTTTTTT; cdr3_aa: CASTPVEKLFF
clone_size: few; v_call: TRBV19; j_call: TRBJ2-2; cdr3_length: 16; d_call: -; cdr3_nt: TGTGCCAGTAGTATAGATACCACCCCGAGGACCGGGGAGCTGTTTTTT; cdr3_aa: CASSIDTTPRTGELFF
clone_size: -; v_call: TRBV5-1; j_call: TRBJ2-7; cdr3_length: 15; d_call: TRBD2; cdr3_nt: TGCGCCAGCAGCTTGGTAGCAGGGACTACGGAGGAGCAGTACTTC; cdr3_aa: CASSLVAGTTEEQYF
clone_size: -; v_call: TRBV7-3; j_call: TRBJ2-3; cdr3_length: 17; d_call: TRBD2; cdr3_nt: TGTGCCAGCAGCTTAGCGCTAGCGGGGGGTTATTTGGATACGCAGTATTTT; cdr3_aa: CASSLALAGGYLDTQYF
clone_size: -; v_call: TRBV28; j_call: TRBJ1-5; cdr3_length: 12; d_call: TRBD1; cdr3_nt: TGTGCCAGCAGTTCCCAGGGGGAGCCCCAGCATTTT; cdr3_aa: CASSSQGEPQHF
clone_size: few; v_call: TRBV7-9; j_call: TRBJ1-3; cdr3_length: 16; d_call: TRBD1; cdr3_nt: TGTGCCAGCTTACCGACAGGGGGGAACCTATGGCACACCATATATTTT; cdr3_aa: CASLPTGGNLWHTIYF
clone_size: few; v_call: TRBV10-3; j_call: TRBJ1-1; cdr3_length: 13; d_call: -; cdr3_nt: TGTGCCATCAGTGAGACCCCCGGAGGTGAAGCTTTCTTT; cdr3_aa: CAISETPGGEAFF
clone_size: few; v_call: TRBV29-1; j_call: TRBJ2-1; cdr3_length: 15; d_call: -; cdr3_nt: TGCAGCGTTGCGCAACCGGGGTTCTCCTACAATGAGCAGTTCTTC; cdr3_aa: CSVAQPGFSYNEQFF
clone_size: few; v_call: TRBV7-3; j_call: TRBJ2-3; cdr3_length: 16; d_call: TRBD2; cdr3_nt: TGTGCCAGCAGCTTAATAGCGGGGATTACCACAGATACGCAGTATTTT; cdr3_aa: CASSLIAGITTDTQYF
clone_size: -; v_call: TRBV5-1; j_call: TRBJ1-5; cdr3_length: 14; d_call: -; cdr3_nt: TGCGCCAGCAGCTTGGGACAGAGCAATCAGCCCCAGCATTTT; cdr3_aa: CASSLGQSNQPQHF
clone_size: -; v_call: TRBV19; j_call: TRBJ1-2; cdr3_length: 14; d_call: TRBD1; cdr3_nt: TGTGCCAGTAGTCCACAGGGACAGAACTATGGCTACACCTTC; cdr3_aa: CASSPQGQNYGYTF
clone_size: -; v_call: TRBV27; j_call: TRBJ2-2; cdr3_length: 18; d_call: -; cdr3_nt: TGTGCCAGCAGTTCATCCCGGGGGGACATCGAGAACACCGGGGAGCTGTTTTTT; cdr3_aa: CASSSSRGDIENTGELFF
clone_size: -; v_call: TRBV7-9; j_call: TRBJ1-1; cdr3_length: 16; d_call: -; cdr3_nt: TGTGCCAGCAGCTTAGACAGGGCCTTCATGAACACTGAAGCTTTCTTT; cdr3_aa: CASSLDRAFMNTEAFF
clone_size: -; v_call: TRBV28; j_call: TRBJ1-2; cdr3_length: 17; d_call: TRBD1; cdr3_nt: TGTGCCAGCAGTTTTGTTACAGGGGACCTCCTTAACTATGGCTACACCTTC; cdr3_aa: CASSFVTGDLLNYGYTF
clone_size: -; v_call: TRBV5-1; j_call: TRBJ1-2; cdr3_length: 14; d_call: TRBD1; cdr3_nt: TGCGCCAGCAGCCCCAGGACAGGATACTATGGCTACACCTTC; cdr3_aa: CASSPRTGYYGYTF
clone_size: -; v_call: TRBV6-6; j_call: TRBJ1-1; cdr3_length: 13; d_call: -; cdr3_nt: TGTGCCAGCAACGGGGACAAAAACACTGAAGCTTTCTTT; cdr3_aa: CASNGDKNTEAFF
clone_size: -; v_call: TRBV11-2; j_call: TRBJ2-3; cdr3_length: 14; d_call: -; cdr3_nt: TGTGCCAGCAGCCCGCCCGGCGGAACAGATACGCAGTATTTT; cdr3_aa: CASSPPGGTDTQYF
clone_size: -; v_call: TRBV13; j_call: TRBJ2-2; cdr3_length: 15; d_call: TRBD1; cdr3_nt: TGTGCCAGCAGCTTAGGACAGGGGTATCCCGGGGAGCTGTTTTTT; cdr3_aa: CASSLGQGYPGELFF
clone_size: -; v_call: TRBV19; j_call: TRBJ1-1; cdr3_length: 15; d_call: -; cdr3_nt: TGTGCCAGTAGTATAGGTGCTCAAGCCCCAACTGAAGCTTTCTTT; cdr3_aa: CASSIGAQAPTEAFF